These 30 T cell receptor beta chains were all obtained from the same sample, sequenced in a study of cytomegalovirus exposure and HLA in healthy donors. Primers included in the PCR were 60 Vbeta and 13 Jbeta primers. Clones were sequenced by immunoSEQ multiplex PCR, and TCRdb holds only the in-frame ones, with some missing. The sample lists around 110,000 clones, approximately 9.4% occurring once. The sample comprised PBMCs. Receptors originate from a young man in good health and CMV-seronegative.

This clone showed up just a few times. The V gene is TRBV30, the J gene TRBJ2-5; no definite D call. This CDR3 region has 13 residues. V was cut by 3 bases and J by 5 bases, with 13 bases left in between. CDR1 and CDR2 from the germline V gene are GTSNPN and SVGIG (reference sequence). This CDR3 is CAWSRGPYETQYF. CDR3 nucleotide sequence: TGTGCCTGGAGCCGCGGCCCCTACGAGACCCAGTACTTC.

This clone was counted only a few times. A read error may produce the germline difference seen at one junction end. The V and J genes are TRBV18 and TRBJ2-2; tentative D call: TRBD2 (6 bases). Germline CDR1 KGHSH, CDR2 LQKENI. The CDR3 extends over 15 amino acids. The CDR3 sequence: CASSPLGTHTGELFF. The CDR3 DNA sequence: TGTGCCAGCTCGCCACTCGGGACTCACACCGGGGAGCTGTTTTTT. Full variable domain (remainder filled in from reference TRBV18 and TRBJ2-2): NAGVMQNPRHLVRRRGQEARLRCSPMKGHSHVYWYRQLPEEGLKFMVYLQKENIIDESGMPKERFSAEFPKEGPSILRIQQVVRGDSAAYFCASSPLGTHTGELFFGEGSRLTVL.

A few counts support this clone. The J gene is TRBJ2-7, the V gene TRBV30, with 8 bases lining up with TRBD1. The germline gives CDR1 GTSNPN, CDR2 SVGIG (reference sequence). The V gene end was trimmed by 2 bases and the J gene end by 3 bases; junction bases not matched to a gene: 3. The CDR3 extends over 13 amino acids. The CDR3 nucleotides are TGTGCCTGGAGTCCACAGGGGGTCTACGAGCAGTACTTC. This encodes CAWSPQGVYEQYF.

This clone has a handful of counts. The chain combines TRBV7-2 with TRBJ2-7; D unresolved. V was trimmed by 0 bases and J by 0 bases, leaving 18 bases between them. Germline V gene sequence: CDR1 SGHTA, CDR2 FQGNSA. The length of the CDR3 is 18 residues. CDR3 residues: CASSLALNGQVYSYEQYF. CDR3 coding DNA: TGTGCCAGCAGCTTAGCGCTAAATGGGCAGGTCTACTCCTACGAGCAGTACTTC.

J is TRBJ1-3 and V is TRBV11-2; D unclear. The V and J ends lost 2 bases and 0 bases respectively, with 11 bases between them. This CDR3 is built from 16 residues. Germline V CDR1 and CDR2: SGHAT, FQNNGV. The CDR3, as DNA: TGTGCCAGCAGCTTACGATCCCGCGACTCTGGAAACACCATATATTTT. Residues: CASSLRSRDSGNTIYF.

This clone was detected a few times. The chain has TRBV4-1 and TRBJ2-5; no clear D. The CDR3 is 11 amino acids. The germline gives CDR1 MGHRA, CDR2 YSYEKL. V lost 4 bases and J lost 3, with 3 bases in between. CDR3 sequence (DNA): TGCGCCAGCAGCCGCGAAGAGACCCAGTACTTC. Translated: CASSREETQYF.

This clone was seen a handful of times. J is TRBJ1-2 and V is TRBV11-2; 7 bases agree with TRBD1. V gave up 5 bases and J gave up 8 bases; unmatched junction bases: 5. The V gene's germline CDR1 is SGHAT and CDR2 FQNNGV. The CDR3 loop spans 12 amino acids. DNA of the CDR3: TGTGCCAGCAGCCAGGGGGTAGGAGGCTACACCTTC. This sequence encodes CASSQGVGGYTF.

The gene calls are TRBV5-1 and TRBJ2-3, with 8 bases lining up with TRBD1. Germline values: CDR1 SGHRS, CDR2 YFSETQ. V trimming: 3 bases; J trimming: 5 bases; junction bases outside the gene matches: 8. This CDR3 comprises 15 residues. The CDR3 sequence is CASSYRGYREDTQYF. In DNA form, the CDR3 reads TGCGCCAGCAGCTACAGGGGGTATAGGGAAGATACGCAGTATTTT.

The sample holds a few counts of this clone. This chain connects TRBV27 to TRBJ2-7; TRBD1 matches at 7 bases. The CDR3 is made up of 15 amino acids. Germline-derived CDR1 and CDR2 are MNHEY and SMNVEV (reference sequence). The V and J ends lost 4 bases and 3 bases, in that order; junction bases with no gene match: 9. This CDR3 is CASSSNRQGNYEQYF. The CDR3 nucleotides are TGTGCCAGCAGTTCCAACAGACAGGGCAACTACGAGCAGTACTTC.

J is TRBJ1-2 and V is TRBV4-3; D remains unclear. V was cut by 2 bases and J by 0 bases, with 13 bases left in between. Germline values: CDR1 LGHNA, CDR2 YSLEER. The CDR3 has 16 residues. CDR3 region: CASSQTIGGTNYGYTF. In DNA form, the CDR3 reads TGCGCCAGCAGCCAAACGATCGGCGGTACTAACTATGGCTACACCTTC.

The chain employs TRBV10-3 and TRBJ2-3; 8 bases map to TRBD2. The CDR3 is 18 residues long. With 3 bases clipped from V and 3 bases from J, the junction kept 14 bases outside the gene matches. Germline CDR1 reads ENHRY; CDR2 reads SYGVKD. In nucleotides, the CDR3 is TGTGCCATCAGTGACCCCCTGGGTAGCGGGGATCCAACAGATACGCAGTATTTT. Translating it yields CAISDPLGSGDPTDTQYF.

This rearrangement joins TRBV18 to TRBJ2-1; TRBD1 is a possible D gene (6 bases). Trimming left V 5 bases short and J 4 bases short, with 15 bases between. CDR1 is KGHSH, CDR2 LQKENI, per germline. The CDR3 consists of 15 residues. The CDR3 spells CASSGGLLQYNEQFF. CDR3 DNA sequence: TGTGCCAGCTCAGGGGGCCTCCTGCAGTACAATGAGCAGTTCTTC.

This clone was counted a few times. V usage is TRBV27 and J usage is TRBJ2-3; D may be TRBD1 (6 bases). The CDR3 length is 12 residues. Germline lookup yields CDR1 MNHEY and CDR2 SMNVEV (reference sequence). The V end lost 5 bases, the J end lost 4 bases, and 7 bases lay between the germline ends. CDR3 bases: TGTGCCAGCAGTACAGGGTCAGATACGCAGTATTTT. It is translated as CASSTGSDTQYF.

In this sample, this clone turned up a few times. The chain is built from TRBV2 and TRBJ1-6; tentative D call: TRBD1 (5 bases). CDR3 length: 16 residues. V gave up 7 bases and J gave up 7 bases, with 20 bases separating them. CDR1 and CDR2 from the germline V gene are SNHLY and FYNNEI. The DNA for the CDR3 is TGTGCCAGCACACCAAACAGGCTTGGACCGAATTCACCCCTCCACTTT. This translates into CASTPNRLGPNSPLHF.

Only a few counts were recorded for this clone. The chain combines TRBV11-3 with TRBJ2-5; the match to TRBD2 covers 10 bases. The CDR3 has 15 amino acids. Losses at the gene ends were 3 bases for V and 7 bases for J; bases not matched to a gene: 8. Germline-derived CDR1 and CDR2 are SGHNT and YENEEA. CDR3 sequence: CASSLGLANPGTQYF. DNA of the CDR3: TGTGCCAGCAGCTTGGGACTAGCGAATCCGGGGACCCAGTACTTC.

There are a few counts of this clone. The rearrangement links TRBV5-1 to TRBJ2-7, with TRBD1 as a possible D gene (6 bases). The V gene's germline CDR1 is SGHRS and CDR2 YFSETQ. The CDR3 consists of 15 residues. Trimming cost V 4 bases and J 5 bases, with 19 bases left between them. The DNA for the CDR3 is TGCGCCAGCAGCGGAACCCGGGACATAGGCCACGAGCAGTACTTC. The encoded protein is CASSGTRDIGHEQYF.

The V gene is TRBV5-6, the J gene TRBJ2-2; D may be TRBD1 (6 bases). The CDR3 runs to 17 residues. The V end lost 4 bases, the J end lost 0 bases, and 16 bases lay between the germline ends. The germline CDR1 and CDR2 sequences are SGHDT and YYEEEE. For the CDR3, the DNA is TGTGCCAGCAGCAATTTTTGGAAGGGGGCGAACACCGGGGAGCTGTTTTTT. Its protein product is CASSNFWKGANTGELFF.

The rearrangement joins TRBV18 to TRBJ2-2, with D possibly being TRBD2 (5 bases). This CDR3 contains 16 residues. Deletions cut 0 bases from V and 1 base from J, with 9 bases between. Looked up from germline, CDR1 is KGHSH and CDR2 is LQKENI. The CDR3 loop reads CASSPPTGMNTGELFF. DNA of the CDR3: TGTGCCAGCTCACCACCGACGGGAATGAACACCGGGGAGCTGTTTTTT. Full variable domain (missing parts from reference TRBV18 and TRBJ2-2): NAGVMQNPRHLVRRRGQEARLRCSPMKGHSHVYWYRQLPEEGLKFMVYLQKENIIDESGMPKERFSAEFPKEGPSILRIQQVVRGDSAAYFCASSPPTGMNTGELFFGEGSRLTVL.

The table lists this clone with a few counts. The J gene is TRBJ2-7, the V gene TRBV29-1; TRBD1 matches at 7 bases. J lost 3 bases, V lost 4 bases, and 6 bases had no gene match. The CDR3 covers 13 residues. Germline assignment: CDR1 SQVTM and CDR2 ANQGSEA. The CDR3 sequence: CSVALDRDYEQYF. CDR3 nucleotides: TGCAGCGTTGCCCTAGACAGGGACTACGAGCAGTACTTC.

The chain combines TRBV6-5 with TRBJ2-3, with a tentative D call TRBD2 (6 bases). V lost 7 bases, J lost 0 bases, and 11 bases lay in between. The CDR3 covers 14 residues. Looked up from germline, CDR1 is MNHEY and CDR2 is SVGAGI. DNA for the CDR3: TGTGCCAGCACCCTCAGCGGGAGCACAGATACGCAGTATTTT. Protein sequence: CASTLSGSTDTQYF.

This clone was counted only a few times. V and J are TRBV30 and TRBJ2-7; 7 positions agree with TRBD1. V was clipped by 0 bases and J by 4 bases; unmatched bases: 9. CDR3 size: 15 residues. In germline, CDR1 is GTSNPN, CDR2 SVGIG (reference sequence). The CDR3 loop reads CAWSVEGAGGYEQYF. CDR3 coding DNA: TGTGCCTGGAGTGTAGAGGGGGCAGGGGGTTACGAGCAGTACTTC. Supplemented by reference TRBV30 and TRBJ2-7, the full variable domain reads SQTIHQWPATLVQPVGSPLSLECTVEGTSNPNLYWYRQAAGRGLQLLFYSVGIGQISSEVPQNLSASRPQDRQFILSSKKLLLSDSGFYLCAWSVEGAGGYEQYFGPGTRLTVT.

The J gene is TRBJ2-3, the V gene TRBV10-3; 7 bases align to TRBD1. Germline trimming cut 3 bases from V and 1 base from J; bases unmatched to any gene: 1. Germline V gene data show CDR1 as ENHRY and CDR2 as SYGVKD. CDR3 length: 14 amino acids. The CDR3 region has the DNA TGTGCCATCAGTGAAGACAGGGGCACAGATACGCAGTATTTT. Its protein product is CAISEDRGTDTQYF.

Of note for this clone: Germline is not matched at one junction end, which may reflect a read error. The gene calls are TRBV6-5 and TRBJ2-5, with a weak D call TRBD2 (6 bases). This CDR3 is 13 amino acids long. Germline V CDR1 and CDR2: MNHEY, SVGAGI. The CDR3 loop reads CASRPGLQGTQYF. The CDR3 DNA is TGTGCCAGCAGGCCGGGACTCCAAGGGACCCAGTACTTC.

A few counts support this clone. CDR3 sequence: CASSLSPGANTGELFF. CDR3 coding DNA: TGCGCCAGCAGCTTGTCGCCAGGCGCGAACACCGGGGAGCTGTTTTTT. J is TRBJ2-2 and V is TRBV5-1; D is undetermined. Germline CDR1 and CDR2: SGHRS and YFSETQ. The CDR3 covers 16 residues. The V and J ends lost 1 base and 0 bases respectively, with 10 bases between them. The whole variable domain, filled in from reference TRBV5-1 and TRBJ2-2, reads KAGVTQTPRYLIKTRGQQVTLSCSPISGHRSVSWYQQTPGQGLQFLFEYFSETQRNKGNFPGRFSGRQFSNSRSEMNVSTLELGDSALYLCASSLSPGANTGELFFGEGSRLTVL.

This clone was detected only a few times. The chain employs TRBV30 and TRBJ2-7; the match to TRBD1 covers 11 bases. The CDR3 covers 17 residues. V was clipped by 2 bases and J by 4 bases; unmatched bases: 13. Germline V lookup: CDR1 GTSNPN, CDR2 SVGIG (reference sequence). The CDR3 spells CAWSSGQGVIWTYEQYF. CDR3 coding DNA: TGTGCCTGGAGTTCGGGACAGGGGGTAATTTGGACTTACGAGCAGTACTTC.

J is TRBJ1-2 and V is TRBV27; unclear D gene. Germline CDR1 reads MNHEY; CDR2 reads SMNVEV (reference sequence). Trimming removed 6 bases from V and 2 bases from J, with 10 bases in between. The CDR3 is made up of 13 amino acids. For the CDR3, the DNA is TGTGCCAGCAGAACATCAGGAAACTATGGCTACACCTTC. This encodes CASRTSGNYGYTF.

The chain is built from TRBV4-3 and TRBJ1-2; D gene uncertain. V lost 0 bases and J 4 bases, leaving 18 bases between the germline ends. This CDR3 has 17 residues. CDR1 and CDR2 from the germline V gene are LGHNA and YSLEER. Written as DNA, the CDR3 is TGCGCCAGCAGCCAAGAAAGAAGGACTCGACTGGGCTATGGCTACACCTTC. Protein: CASSQERRTRLGYGYTF.

This chain joins TRBV19 and TRBJ1-2; a weak D match, TRBD1 (6 bases). CDR1 and CDR2 from the germline V gene are LNHDA and SQIVND (reference sequence). The CDR3 has 14 amino acids. Trimming pared 5 bases from V and 4 bases from J, leaving 14 bases between. The CDR3, as DNA: TGTGCCAGTAGTCACCGACAGGTTTCCTATGGCTACACCTTC. Residues: CASSHRQVSYGYTF. The variable domain in full, with the rest retrieved from reference TRBV19 and TRBJ1-2, is DGGITQSPKYLFRKEGQNVTLSCEQNLNHDAMYWYRQDPGQGLRLIYYSQIVNDFQKGDIAEGYSVSREKKESFPLTVTSAQKNPTAFYLCASSHRQVSYGYTFGSGTRLTVV.

Only a few counts were recorded for this clone. The chain carries TRBV15 and TRBJ1-3; D uncertain. The CDR3 extends over 14 amino acids. V lost 3 bases and J 4 bases, leaving 10 bases between the germline ends. Germline loops: CDR1 LNHNV, CDR2 YYDKDF (reference sequence). The CDR3 protein is CATSSLPGGNTIYF. CDR3 bases: TGTGCCACCAGCAGCCTCCCGGGGGGAAACACCATATATTTT.

This clone has just a few counts. The chain has TRBV4-1 and TRBJ2-5, with D possibly matching TRBD2 (6 bases). CDR1 is MGHRA and CDR2 is YSYEKL in the germline V gene. Trimming left V 1 base short and J 5 bases short, with 11 bases between. The CDR3 runs to 14 residues. CDR3 region: CASSQVGSRETQYF. DNA of the CDR3: TGCGCCAGCAGCCAAGTCGGGAGTCGGGAGACCCAGTACTTC.